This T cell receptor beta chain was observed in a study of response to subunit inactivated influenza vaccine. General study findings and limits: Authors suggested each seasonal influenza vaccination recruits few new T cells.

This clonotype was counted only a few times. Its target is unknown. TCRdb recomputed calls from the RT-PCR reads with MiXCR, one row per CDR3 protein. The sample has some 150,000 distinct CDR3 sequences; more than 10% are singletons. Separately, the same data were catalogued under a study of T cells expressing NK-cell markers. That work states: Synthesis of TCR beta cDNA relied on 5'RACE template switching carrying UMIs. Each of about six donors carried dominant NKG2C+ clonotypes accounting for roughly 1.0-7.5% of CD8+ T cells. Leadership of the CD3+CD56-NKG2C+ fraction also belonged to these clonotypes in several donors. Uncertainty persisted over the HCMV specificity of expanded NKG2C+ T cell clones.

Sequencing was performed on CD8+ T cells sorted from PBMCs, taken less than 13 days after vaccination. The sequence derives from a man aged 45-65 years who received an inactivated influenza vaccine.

This CDR3 is CATSREFLTGQGDQAFF. DNA for the CDR3: TGTGCCACCAGCAGAGAATTTCTGACGGGACAGGGGGACCAAGCTTTCTTT. The chain recombines TRBV15 with TRBJ1-1; 11 positions match TRBD1. Germline V gives CDR1 LNHNV, CDR2 YYDKDF (reference sequence). This CDR3 comprises 17 residues. The V gene end was trimmed by 0 bases and the J gene end by 9 bases; junction bases not matched to a gene: 12.